Listed here is a single T cell receptor delta chain. This clone counts as medium-sized (0.01 to 0.1%). Its cognate antigen has yet to be identified. The input lacks base qualities; no much larger clone sits a single base away. The sample belongs to a study of gammadelta T cells in human blood (dated by TCRdb to 2020 to 2021). Library preparation used RT-PCR. These reads were obtained on an Illumina MiSeq. Clonotypes were called again by TCRdb from the public reads via CATT, and duplicate nucleotide sequences were then merged into one entry. Counted in this sample were 1,100 or so delta-chain clones; 48% of them appeared once. The ten largest clones represent 20% of the sample. Trimming accounts for 0 bases at V and 3 bases at J, while the number of junction bases matched to no gene is 9. Including the terminal cysteine and phenylalanine, the CDR3 comprises 18 residues. Left in the record is the CDR3 DNA by itself, 54 bases read in frame from the first base. Based on the germline V gene, the CDR1 and CDR2 sequences are GEAIGNYY and EKD.

On the study overall, not on this receptor specifically: In the study, polyclonal expansion of innate gamma-delta T cells immediately after birth was reported to appear to be driven by microbial exposure.

Specimen: Vgamma9Vdelta2 gamma-delta T cells from adult blood. This receptor was identified in a human donor. The receptor chain draws on TRDV2 and TRDJ1, with 13 middle bases fitting TRDD3. CDR3 sequence: CACDTLTTGGYGPDKLIF. The DNA sequence is TGTGCCTGTGACACCCTAACTACTGGGGGATACGGCCCCGATAAACTCATCTTT.